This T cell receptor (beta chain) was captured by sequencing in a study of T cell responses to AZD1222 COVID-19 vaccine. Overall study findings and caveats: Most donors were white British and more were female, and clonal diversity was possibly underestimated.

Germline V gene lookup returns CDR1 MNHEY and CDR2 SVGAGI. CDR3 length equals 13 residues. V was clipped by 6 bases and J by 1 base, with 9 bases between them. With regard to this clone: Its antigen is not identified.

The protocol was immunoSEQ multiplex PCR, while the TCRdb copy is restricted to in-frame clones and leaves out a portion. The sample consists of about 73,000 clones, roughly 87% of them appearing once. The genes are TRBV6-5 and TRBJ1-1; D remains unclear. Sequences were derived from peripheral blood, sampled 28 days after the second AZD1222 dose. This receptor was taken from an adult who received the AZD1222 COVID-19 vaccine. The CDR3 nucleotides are TGTGCCAGCAGATCCCGATCGAACACTGAAGCTTTCTTT. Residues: CASRSRSNTEAFF.